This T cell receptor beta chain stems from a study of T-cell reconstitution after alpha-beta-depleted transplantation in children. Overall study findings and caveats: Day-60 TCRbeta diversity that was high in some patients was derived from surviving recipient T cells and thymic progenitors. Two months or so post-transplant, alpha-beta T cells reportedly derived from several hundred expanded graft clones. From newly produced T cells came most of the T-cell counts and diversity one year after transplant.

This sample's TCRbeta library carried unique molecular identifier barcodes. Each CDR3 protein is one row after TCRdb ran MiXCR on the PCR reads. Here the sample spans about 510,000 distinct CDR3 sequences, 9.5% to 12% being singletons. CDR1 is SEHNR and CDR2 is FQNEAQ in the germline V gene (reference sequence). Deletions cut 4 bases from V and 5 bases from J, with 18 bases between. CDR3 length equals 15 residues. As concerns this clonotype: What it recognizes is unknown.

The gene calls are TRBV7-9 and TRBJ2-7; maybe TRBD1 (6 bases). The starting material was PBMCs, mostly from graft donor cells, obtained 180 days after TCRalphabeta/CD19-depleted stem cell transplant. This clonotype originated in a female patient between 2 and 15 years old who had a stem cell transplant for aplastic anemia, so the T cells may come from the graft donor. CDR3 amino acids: CASSSSPTGAHEQYF. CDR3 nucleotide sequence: TGTGCCAGCAGCTCCTCCCCGACAGGAGCGCACGAGCAGTACTTC. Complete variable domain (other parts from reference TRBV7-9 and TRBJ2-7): DTGVSQNPRHKITKRGQNVTFRCDPISEHNRLYWYRQTLGQGPEFLTYFQNEAQLEKSRLLSDRFSAERPKGSFSTLEIQRTEQGDSAMYLCASSSSPTGAHEQYFGPGTRLTVT.